The present T cell receptor beta chain was sequenced within a study of blood T cell repertoires in COVID-19. Study-wide background: T cells, B-cell-depleted T cells, or PBMCs provided the cDNA or gDNA that served as material.

V was pared by 4 bases and J by 7 bases, with 17 bases between. CDR3 size: 14 residues. The germline CDR1 and CDR2 sequences are SGDLS and YYNGEE. Participants were aged 18 to 89 years from around 25 US areas. Self-reported history from a screening survey and questionnaire set each donor's cohort. As handled by the study authors: How many nucleated cells were present was estimated from reference gene primer amplification. Clones were read by immunoSEQ multiplex PCR, and TCRdb kept only the in-frame ones, dropping some. V and J calls and clone size are those listed in that table; D and trimming were worked out from the DNA. Among almost 250,000 clones listed, 65% to 90% were seen once.

Sequences were obtained from PBMCs or T cells enriched from blood (not recorded which). The TCR comes from a woman aged 45-65 years with acute COVID-19. The chain recombines TRBV9 with TRBJ1-1, with D tentatively TRBD1 (6 bases). The CDR3 DNA sequence: TGTGCCAGCAGCAAAAGCCGGGGGGCGGGTGAAGCTTTCTTT. This sequence encodes CASSKSRGAGEAFF.